The 10 T cell receptor beta chains below all came from one sample that was sequenced in a study of shared clonotypes between healthy human individuals. Profiling relied on immunoSEQ multiplex PCR, and the TCRdb table lists in-frame clones only, not all of them. The profile shows around 650,000 clones, approximately 96% of them singletons. Positive CCR7 selection of CD45RO-negative cells yielded the naive CD8 cells, and terminally differentiated effector memory CD45RA+ cells were excluded. The sequencing sample was made of naive CD8+ T cells sorted from blood. Receptors were obtained from a woman aged 25 to 39 in good health.

The chain is built from TRBV5-1 and TRBJ2-7; 9 bases fit TRBD1. This CDR3 contains 14 residues. Losses at the gene ends were 2 bases for V and 7 bases for J; bases not matched to a gene: 7. The germline gives CDR1 SGHRS, CDR2 YFSETQ. The CDR3 DNA reads as TGCGCCAGCAGCTTCGGGGACAGGGAGGGGGAGCAGTACTTC. This sequence encodes CASSFGDREGEQYF.

V and J are TRBV27 and TRBJ2-7; 10 bases map to TRBD2. Trimming took 1 base from V and 0 from J; bases not matched to a gene: 6. In germline, CDR1 is MNHEY, CDR2 SMNVEV (reference sequence). This CDR3 is 17 amino acids long. CDR3 DNA: TGTGCCAGCAGTTTATGGGGTACTAGCGGGAACTCCTACGAGCAGTACTTC. This translates into CASSLWGTSGNSYEQYF.

The V gene is TRBV2, the J gene TRBJ2-3, with D maybe TRBD2 (6 bases). There are 15 residues in the CDR3. From germline, CDR1 is SNHLY and CDR2 FYNNEI. Trimming took 6 bases from V and 2 from J, leaving 15 bases between them. CDR3 nucleotide sequence: TGTGCCAGCAGGACTAGGGCACCCCTCACAGATACGCAGTATTTT. Residues: CASRTRAPLTDTQYF.

The chain uses TRBV25-1 and TRBJ2-1, with a tentative D call TRBD1 (6 bases). The V end lost 6 bases, the J end lost 7 bases, and 10 bases lay between the germline ends. Germline V gene lookup returns CDR1 MGHDK and CDR2 SYGVNS. This CDR3 region has 12 residues. This CDR3 is CASSLTGNEQFF. CDR3 bases: TGTGCCAGCAGCCTCACAGGGAATGAGCAGTTCTTC.

V usage is TRBV13 and J usage is TRBJ1-6; 9 nucleotides align to TRBD1. The germline CDR1 and CDR2 sequences are PRHDT and FYEKMQ (reference sequence). The V and J ends lost 5 bases and 9 bases, in that order; junction bases with no gene match: 8. The CDR3 length is 15 residues. CDR3 protein: CASSDFGTGISPLHF. CDR3 DNA sequence: TGTGCCAGCAGCGACTTTGGGACAGGGATTTCACCCCTCCACTTT.

As concerns this clone: This same CDR3 is encoded by further DNA sequences in the sample. The chain joins TRBV19 to TRBJ2-1; 8 positions agree with TRBD2. The length of the CDR3 is 15 residues. Germline CDR1 is LNHDA and CDR2 is SQIVND (reference sequence). With V trimmed by 3 bases and J by 3 bases, 4 bases remained unmatched. DNA of the CDR3: TGTGCCAGTAGTATTGCAACTAGCGGCTACAATGAGCAGTTCTTC. It specifies CASSIATSGYNEQFF. The variable domain in full, with the rest retrieved from reference TRBV19 and TRBJ2-1, is DGGITQSPKYLFRKEGQNVTLSCEQNLNHDAMYWYRQDPGQGLRLIYYSQIVNDFQKGDIAEGYSVSREKKESFPLTVTSAQKNPTAFYLCASSIATSGYNEQFFGPGTRLTVL.

This chain connects TRBV13 to TRBJ2-5; 8 bases align to TRBD2. This CDR3 region has 15 residues. CDR1 is PRHDT, CDR2 FYEKMQ, per germline (reference sequence). The V segment lost 4 bases and the J segment 4 bases; nucleotides outside the gene matches: 8. The DNA of the CDR3 is TGTGCCAGCAGCTCCGGAGCGGGAGTGGGAGAGACCCAGTACTTC. As protein: CASSSGAGVGETQYF. Drawing the rest from reference TRBV13 and TRBJ2-5, the complete variable domain is AAGVIQSPRHLIKEKRETATLKCYPIPRHDTVYWYQQGPGQDPQFLISFYEKMQSDKGSIPDRFSAQQFSDYHSELNMSSLELGDSALYFCASSSGAGVGETQYFGPGTRLLVL.

The rearrangement uses TRBV4-1 and TRBJ2-7; 9 nucleotides line up with TRBD2. From germline, CDR1 is MGHRA and CDR2 YSYEKL. The CDR3 has 18 residues. The trim removed 4 bases at V and 1 base at J, leaving 14 bases unmatched. The CDR3 is CASSPLTLDSGRSYEQYF. The CDR3 nucleotides read TGCGCCAGCAGCCCACTAACCTTAGATAGCGGGAGATCCTACGAGCAGTACTTC.

V usage is TRBV5-4 and J usage is TRBJ2-1, with D tentatively TRBD2 (5 bases). The germline V gene has CDR1 SGHNT and CDR2 YYREEE (reference sequence). V lost 0 bases and J 2 bases, leaving 21 bases between the germline ends. CDR3 size: 19 residues. In DNA form, the CDR3 reads TGTGCCAGCAGCTTGGGGGCCGGACTGCTGCTTGTCACCTACAATGAGCAGTTCTTC. It is translated as CASSLGAGLLLVTYNEQFF.

V and J are TRBV15 and TRBJ2-2, with 8 bases lining up with TRBD1. There are 16 residues in the CDR3. Germline CDR1 LNHNV, CDR2 YYDKDF (reference sequence). Unmatched junction bases numbered 5, after V lost 3 bases and J lost 2 bases. The CDR3 region has the DNA TGTGCCACCAGCAGTCCCAGGGGGCAAAACACCGGGGAGCTGTTTTTT. Its protein is CATSSPRGQNTGELFF.